This T cell receptor (beta chain) was obtained from a study of OX40 agonist ivuxolimab in advanced cancers. The overall study: Among those treated, three patients had partial responses, one with hepatocellular carcinoma and two with cutaneous melanoma.

Turning to this clone: Its antigen is as yet unknown.

The table came from immunoSEQ multiplex PCR; TCRdb's copy has only in-frame clones and leaves some out. The repertoire holds some 23,000 clones, with 79% as singletons. Germline V gene data show CDR1 as SNHLY and CDR2 as FYNNEI. Between the trimmed V and J ends, which lost 8 bases and 1 base, there was a span of 9 bases. This CDR3 spans 13 amino acids. Study-wide findings and caveats: Clonal expansion was seen in CD4+ and CD8+ blood T cells by week 6 at 0.1 to 3.0 mg/kg. Partly responding patients at 0.1-3.0 mg/kg showed some of the smallest clonal expansion. The work left the antigen specificity of expanded peripheral T cells undetermined.

This sequence was found in an adult with an advanced solid tumor such as melanoma, head and neck, liver or kidney cancer. Here the sequenced sample was CD4+ or CD8+ T cells sorted from blood, taken in a trial of the OX40 agonist ivuxolimab. V usage is TRBV2 and J usage is TRBJ1-5, with D uncertain. The CDR3 bases are TGTGCCAGCCGTCGGGAGAGCAATCAGCCCCAGCATTTT. This gives the protein CASRRESNQPQHF.